This TCR beta chain stems from a study of T cell responses to AZD1222 COVID-19 vaccine. About the research overall: Second-dose schedules of about 4 or about 12 weeks were combined. Study-level findings and limits: Two AZD1222 doses significantly raised spike-specific TCR breadth and depth over controls. Donors, mostly white British, included more females; clonal diversity was possibly underestimated. Of spike-specific TCRs, nearly half reportedly target regions left unmutated in variants.

CDR3 length: 15 residues. V was shortened by 5 bases and J by 6 bases, with 19 bases between the two germline ends. The germline CDR1 and CDR2 sequences are SEHNR and FQNEAQ (reference sequence). Repertoires were generated with immunoSEQ multiplex PCR, while TCRdb's copy carries only in-frame clones and drops some. Seen here are 85,000 to 110,000 clones, 90% observed once, and the top ten hold around 4.8%. To note about this clone: Its antigen is unidentified.

This rearrangement joins TRBV7-9 to TRBJ1-2; no clear D gene. Sequenced material: peripheral blood, taken on day 0 of AZD1222 vaccination. The receptor's source is an adult in good health. The CDR3 DNA follows: TGTGCCAGCAGCGCGAGCCGGGTCCCGTTACATGGCTACACCTTC. Amino acids: CASSASRVPLHGYTF.